A single sample is the source of the 22 T cell receptor beta chains below, sequenced in a study of neoadjuvant anti-PD-1 for oral cavity cancer. Time point here: after neoadjuvant nivolumab, at surgical resection. Repertoires were generated with immunoSEQ multiplex PCR, while TCRdb's copy carries only in-frame clones and drops some. The data show 6,500 to 8,000 clones, with approximately 70% seen just once and 3.3% held by the top ten. The sample in question was PBMCs, obtained after nivolumab (anti-PD-1) treatment. These receptors originate from a person between 40 and 79 years old with oral cavity squamous cell carcinoma.

This chain connects TRBV28 to TRBJ1-2; 9 bases align to TRBD1. V was pared by 6 bases and J by 7 bases, with 9 bases of the junction left unmatched. This CDR3 region has 14 residues. Per germline, CDR1 MDHEN and CDR2 SYDVKM. CDR3 in amino acids: CASSSFGTGSGYTF. In nucleotides, the CDR3 is TGTGCCAGCAGCTCCTTCGGGACAGGGAGTGGCTACACCTTC.

This chain links TRBV4-3 with TRBJ2-7, with 7 bases aligning to TRBD1. Germline values: CDR1 LGHNA, CDR2 YSLEER. The trim removed 1 base at V and 5 bases at J, leaving 8 bases unmatched. The length of the CDR3 is 15 residues. Written as DNA, the CDR3 is TGCGCCAGCAGCCAAGCCTTGACAGGGTTCGACGAGCAGTACTTC. Translated: CASSQALTGFDEQYF.

This rearrangement joins TRBV21-1 to TRBJ1-4. TRBV21-1 is a documented pseudogene. The CDR3 consists of 12 residues. CDR3 coding DNA: TGTGCCAGCAGCGCCCCGGGCGAAAAACTGTTTTTT. It encodes CASSAPGEKLFF.

Concerning this clone: One end of the junction varies from germline; a read error may be responsible. Here the CDR3 reads CASSQDWTAPTPTHF. The DNA of the CDR3 is TGCGCCAGCAGCCAAGATTGGACCGCTCCAACACCCACTCACTTC. The chain recombines TRBV4-3 with TRBJ2-7; D unclear. This CDR3 region has 15 residues. CDR1 is LGHNA, CDR2 YSLEER, per germline.

The CDR3 nucleotides are TGTGCCAGCAGTGGGGTAAACACTGAAGCTTTCTTT. Amino acid sequence: CASSGVNTEAFF. The rearrangement links TRBV6-5 to TRBJ1-1; D is unclear. CDR1 MNHEY and CDR2 SVGAGI come from the germline V gene. This CDR3 spans 12 amino acids. V was pared by 5 bases and J by 2 bases, with 6 bases between.

The chain combines TRBV19 with TRBJ1-2, with unresolved D. The CDR3 covers 14 residues. Looked up from germline, CDR1 is LNHDA and CDR2 is SQIVND (reference sequence). Between the trimmed V and J ends, which lost 1 base and 1 base, there was a span of 7 bases. CDR3 sequence reads: CASSIGRDNYGYTF. CDR3 bases: TGTGCCAGTAGTATAGGAAGGGATAACTATGGCTACACCTTC.

The chain carries TRBV6-6 and TRBJ1-5; D not certain. The germline V gene encodes CDR1 MNHNY and CDR2 SVGAGI (reference sequence). V was trimmed by 0 bases and J by 9 bases, leaving 6 bases between them. This CDR3 spans 12 amino acids. The CDR3 sequence: CASSYSEGPQHF. For the CDR3, the DNA is TGTGCCAGCAGTTACTCCGAGGGGCCCCAGCATTTT.

V gene TRBV6-5 combines with J gene TRBJ1-5; D gene ambiguous. Trimming left V 5 bases short and J 1 base short, with 12 bases between. Looked up from germline, CDR1 is MNHEY and CDR2 is SVGAGI. This CDR3 comprises 15 residues. CDR3 DNA sequence: TGTGCCAGCAGTCCGGACGGAGCCAGCAATCAGCCCCAGCATTTT. This codes for CASSPDGASNQPQHF.

The chain links TRBV5-4 to TRBJ2-5; TRBD2 aligns across 7 bases. The junction had 6 bases not matched to a gene; V was cut back by 3 bases and J by 4 bases. In germline, CDR1 is SGHNT, CDR2 YYREEE (reference sequence). The CDR3 covers 14 residues. CDR3 amino acids: CASSSPGEGETQYF. CDR3 nucleotides: TGTGCCAGCAGCTCCCCGGGGGAGGGAGAGACCCAGTACTTC.

The chain is built from TRBV29-1 and TRBJ1-1; TRBD1 might be the D (5 bases). Trimming left V 8 bases short and J 1 base short, with 17 bases between. CDR1 is SQVTM, CDR2 ANQGSEA, per germline. The CDR3 has 14 residues. The CDR3 DNA reads TGCAGCTCCCGGGATGGTGGACAGAACACTGAAGCTTTCTTT. It is translated as CSSRDGGQNTEAFF. The whole variable domain, filled in from reference TRBV29-1 and TRBJ1-1, reads SAVISQKPSRDICQRGTSLTIQCQVDSQVTMMFWYRQQPGQSLTLIATANQGSEATYESGFVIDKFPISRPNLTFSTLTVSNMSPEDSSIYLCSSRDGGQNTEAFFGQGTRLTVV.

This chain joins TRBV5-6 and TRBJ2-3, with D maybe TRBD2 (6 bases). CDR1 is SGHDT and CDR2 is YYEEEE in the germline V gene. V gave up 4 bases and J gave up 2 bases, with 11 bases separating them. CDR3 length: 14 residues. The CDR3 DNA is TGTGCCAGCAGCCCGGGCGGGGCCACAGATACGCAGTATTTT. It is translated as CASSPGGATDTQYF.

J is TRBJ2-1 and V is TRBV4-2; 12 bases fit TRBD2. Germline assignment: CDR1 LGHNA and CDR2 YNFKEQ. This CDR3 region has 16 residues. With 4 bases clipped from V and 4 bases from J, the junction kept 5 bases outside the gene matches. The CDR3 DNA is TGTGCCAGCAGCCCTAGCGGGGGGGCTTCATACAATGAGCAGTTCTTC. Protein: CASSPSGGASYNEQFF.

The chain is built from TRBV25-1 and TRBJ2-5; D unclear. Trimming left V 3 bases short and J 2 bases short, with 10 bases between. This CDR3 spans 14 amino acids. CDR1 is MGHDK and CDR2 is SYGVNS in the germline V gene. The CDR3 spells CASSDSVFQETQYF. CDR3 nucleotide sequence: TGTGCCAGCAGTGATTCAGTTTTTCAAGAGACCCAGTACTTC.

The V call is TRBV15, the J call TRBJ2-7; the D gene could be TRBD1 or TRBD2 (5 bases each). Germline V lookup: CDR1 LNHNV, CDR2 YYDKDF (reference sequence). CDR3 length equals 14 residues. Trimming left V 1 base short and J 2 bases short, with 9 bases between. In DNA, the CDR3 is TGTGCCACCAGCAGAGCAGGGAGAACCTACGAGCAGTACTTC. Translation gives CATSRAGRTYEQYF.

The rearrangement joins TRBV6-5 to TRBJ2-7; the match to TRBD1 covers 8 bases. V lost 6 bases, J lost 5 bases, and 12 bases stayed unmatched. This CDR3 region has 15 residues. Germline V CDR1 and CDR2: MNHEY, SVGAGI. CDR3 sequence (DNA): TGTGCCAGCAGCCCTACAGGGGGGCTAGGCGACGAGCAGTACTTC. As protein: CASSPTGGLGDEQYF.

This clone was detected once. This chain links TRBV7-2 with TRBJ2-5; D is tentatively TRBD1 or TRBD2 (6 bases each). Trimming cost V 5 bases and J 4 bases, with 17 bases left between them. The CDR3 sequence is 15 residues long. Germline CDR1 and CDR2: SGHTA and FQGNSA. CDR3 DNA: TGTGCCAGCAGCCCCGGGGGCCGTCGGGTAGAGACCCAGTACTTC. It yields the protein CASSPGGRRVETQYF.

This clone came up a few times. The rearrangement links TRBV6-1 to TRBJ1-2; the D is unclear. The CDR3 sequence is 14 residues long. Germline lookup yields CDR1 MNHNS and CDR2 SASEGT. Between the trimmed V and J ends, which lost 0 bases and 8 bases, there was a span of 13 bases. The CDR3 DNA reads TGTGCCAGCAGTGAAGCCGAGGGAGTAGGGGGCTACACCTTC. Encoded protein: CASSEAEGVGGYTF.

V gene TRBV7-6 combines with J gene TRBJ2-7; 7 bases align to TRBD1. This CDR3 spans 15 amino acids. V was pared by 1 base and J by 2 bases, with 5 bases of the junction left unmatched. Germline CDR1 reads SGHVS; CDR2 reads FNYEAQ. The CDR3 DNA is TGTGCCAGCAGCTTAGGGAGACAGGGAACCTACGAGCAGTACTTC. This codes for CASSLGRQGTYEQYF.

This chain connects TRBV6-4 to TRBJ1-1; possible D gene TRBD1, 5 bases. Germline assignment: CDR1 MRHNA and CDR2 SNTAGT. The V end was cut by 2 bases, the J end by 11 bases, with 9 bases between. The length of the CDR3 is 11 residues. CDR3 amino acids: CASSDGGAAFF. The CDR3 DNA follows: TGTGCCAGCAGTGACGGAGGGGCCGCTTTCTTT.

The CDR3 DNA is TGTGCCAGTAAAGTACAGGTCCAGAACACTGAAGCTTTCTTT. Its protein product is CASKVQVQNTEAFF. V and J are TRBV19 and TRBJ1-1; the D gene is possibly TRBD1 (5 bases). The ends were cut back, 7 bases at V and 1 base at J, with 13 bases in the middle. There are 14 residues in the CDR3. Germline V gene sequence: CDR1 LNHDA, CDR2 SQIVND (reference sequence).

The J gene is TRBJ2-3, the V gene TRBV28; 8 bases align to TRBD1. In germline, CDR1 is MDHEN, CDR2 SYDVKM. Germline trimming cut 6 bases from V and 4 bases from J; bases unmatched to any gene: 6. This CDR3 spans 14 amino acids. DNA for the CDR3: TGTGCCAGCAGATCCAGGGGGCGCGCAGATACGCAGTATTTT. This codes for CASRSRGRADTQYF.

The chain carries TRBV7-6 and TRBJ1-5; 9 nucleotides align to TRBD1. The CDR3 covers 14 residues. Germline CDR1 is SGHVS and CDR2 is FNYEAQ. Trimming took 3 bases from V and 4 from J; bases not matched to a gene: 1. The CDR3: CASSLDRGNQPQHF. The CDR3 DNA follows: TGTGCCAGCAGCTTGGACAGGGGTAATCAGCCCCAGCATTTT.